These 5 T cell receptor beta chains were sequenced from one sample in a study of blood T cells in healthy people across ages. The second PCR ran roughly 6 to 11 cycles with a sample-barcoded 5' primer and J-beta primers. TCRdb used MiXCR to reprocess the 5' RACE reads, holding one entry per CDR3 protein. The data hold around 990,000 distinct CDR3 sequences, with about 25% observed a single time. These data also formed part of another study, on T cells of mothers and their children.

The sample comprised blood. The receptors derive from a girl aged 2-10 years in good health.

V and J are TRBV5-1 and TRBJ2-2; 14 nucleotides agree with TRBD2. The germline V gene encodes CDR1 SGHRS and CDR2 YFSETQ. This CDR3 region has 17 residues. Trimming removed 4 bases from V and 9 bases from J; junction bases left unmatched: 11. The CDR3 DNA follows: TGCGCCAGCAGCACCAGGACTAGCGGGAGGCCCGGCAGGGAGCTGTTTTTT. It is translated as CASSTRTSGRPGRELFF.

The gene calls are TRBV10-3 and TRBJ2-3; 12 bases align to TRBD2. With V trimmed by 3 bases and J by 4 bases, 2 bases remained unmatched. This CDR3 is built from 15 residues. Per the germline V gene, CDR1 is ENHRY and CDR2 is SYGVKD. The DNA for the CDR3 is TGTGCCATCAGTGATCTAGCGGGGGGGCCAGATACGCAGTATTTT. As protein: CAISDLAGGPDTQYF.

As regards this clonotype: The junction differs from germline at one of its ends, possibly a read error. This chain connects TRBV12-3 or TRBV12-4 to TRBJ2-5, with D perhaps matching TRBD2 (6 bases). CDR3 size: 13 residues. The CDR3: CASSLIWGDEQCF. CDR3 sequence (DNA): TGTGCCAGCAGTTTAATATGGGGGGACGAGCAGTGCTTC.

J is TRBJ1-1 and V is TRBV5-1; D uncertain. V was shortened by 4 bases and J by 0 bases, with 10 bases between the two germline ends. The germline CDR1 and CDR2 sequences are SGHRS and YFSETQ. CDR3 size: 14 residues. The chain's CDR3 is CASSLPKMNTEAFF. The CDR3 coding sequence is TGCGCCAGCAGCCTCCCCAAAATGAACACTGAAGCTTTCTTT. The variable domain in full, completed from reference TRBV5-1 and TRBJ1-1, reads KAGVTQTPRYLIKTRGQQVTLSCSPISGHRSVSWYQQTPGQGLQFLFEYFSETQRNKGNFPGRFSGRQFSNSRSEMNVSTLELGDSALYLCASSLPKMNTEAFFGQGTRLTVV.

The rearrangement joins TRBV12-3 or TRBV12-4 to TRBJ2-3, with D hard to call. CDR3 length: 16 residues. The V and J ends lost 6 bases and 13 bases respectively, with 29 bases between them. CDR3 in amino acids: CASSLGSGFTADAEYF. In nucleotides, the CDR3 is TGTGCCAGCAGCCTGGGGTCCGGATTTACCGCAGATGCGGAGTATTTT.